This record looks at one T cell receptor beta chain sequence and its context. The sample belongs to a study of T cells in Graves' hyperthyroidism and ophthalmopathy. Template material for amplifying TCR beta CDR3 regions consisted of RNA transcripts. First-round RT-PCR with HTBI primers amplified the TCR CDR3 region. TCRdb itself ran the multiplex PCR reads through MiXCR, one entry per CDR3 protein. This table holds under 400,000 distinct CDR3 sequences, about 20% found once. The TCR sequence derives from a woman aged 45-59 years with Graves' hyperthyroidism. Input material: blood.

Here the CDR3 DNA reads TGCGCCAGCAGCTTGCCAGGACCAAACACCGGGGAGCTGTTTTTT. Translating gives CASSLPGPNTGELFF. The chain carries TRBV5-1 and TRBJ2-2; the D is unclear. This CDR3 comprises 15 residues. V lost 1 base to trimming and J lost 2 bases, with 9 bases between them. In germline, CDR1 is SGHRS, CDR2 YFSETQ.